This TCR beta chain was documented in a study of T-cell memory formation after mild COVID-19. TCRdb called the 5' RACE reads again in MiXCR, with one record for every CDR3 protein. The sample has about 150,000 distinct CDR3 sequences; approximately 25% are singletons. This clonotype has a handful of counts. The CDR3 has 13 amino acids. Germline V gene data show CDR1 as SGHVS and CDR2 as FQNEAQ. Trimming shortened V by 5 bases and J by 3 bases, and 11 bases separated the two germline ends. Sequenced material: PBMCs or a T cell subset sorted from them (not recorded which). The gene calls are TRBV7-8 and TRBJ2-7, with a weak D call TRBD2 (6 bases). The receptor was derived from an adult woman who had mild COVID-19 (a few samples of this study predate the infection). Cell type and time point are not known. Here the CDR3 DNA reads TGTGCCAGCAGCCGGGGGACGGACTACGAGCAGTACTTC. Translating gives CASSRGTDYEQYF.